This T cell receptor beta chain is drawn from a study of cytomegalovirus exposure and HLA in healthy donors. Study-level information: It was reported in a later analysis that the same platform had been used for the roughly 130 validation repertoires as for the approximately 670 first-cohort repertoires. Whole-study results and caveats: Diagnosis of cytomegalovirus status made by the classifier reportedly showed high specificity and sensitivity. Some public TCRs appeared in many individuals, while most sequences were rare.

The table came from immunoSEQ multiplex PCR; TCRdb's copy has only in-frame clones and leaves some out. The sample holds 200,000 or so clones, roughly 82% seen once. Of note for this clone: Antigen specificity is unknown.

V was cut by 4 bases and J by 1 base, with 13 bases left in between. CDR1 is MGHDK, CDR2 SYGVNS, per germline. The length of the CDR3 is 15 residues. The sample taken for sequencing was PBMCs. The receptor was derived from a man aged 18 to 29 in good health and CMV-seropositive. The rearrangement links TRBV25-1 to TRBJ2-5; possibly TRBD1 for D (6 bases). The CDR3 reads CASSGWTESQETQYF. As DNA, the CDR3 is TGTGCCAGCAGTGGATGGACAGAGTCCCAAGAGACCCAGTACTTC.